A selection of T cell receptor beta chains follows, all from one sample in a study of T cell changes during pregnancy in multiple sclerosis. Assay: immunoSEQ multiplex PCR; the TCRdb copy retains only in-frame clones and omits some. This repertoire shows some 64,000 clones, around 92% found once; its top ten account for 2.3%. This material consisted of peripheral blood, taken in the first trimester of pregnancy. The receptors come from a female donor with multiple sclerosis, enrolled in a pregnancy study. CDR3s include the opening cysteine and the closing phenylalanine or tryptophan. The D gene is left open where the match is weak. A clone size is listed for some rows: how often the clone was seen (once, few, many), or a class if it is expanded.

j_gene,d_gene,abundance,v_gene,CDR3nt,CDR3aa
TRBJ2-3,TRBD2,.,TRBV4-1,TGCGCCAGCAGCCAAGAGGGGACTACCACAGATACGCAGTATTTT,CASSQEGTTTDTQYF
TRBJ2-2,TRBD1,.,TRBV4-2,TGTGCCAGCAGGCGGACAGGGGGAAACACCGGGGAGCTGTTTTTT,CASRRTGGNTGELFF
TRBJ1-5,TRBD1,.,TRBV6-6,TGTGCCAGCAGTTACTGGGACAGGGGTGGTCAGCCCCAGCATTTT,CASSYWDRGGQPQHF
TRBJ2-5,TRBD2,.,TRBV19,TGTGCCAGTAGTATAAGCGGGGGGGCCGAAGAGACCCAGTACTTC,CASSISGGAEETQYF
TRBJ1-2,TRBD1,.,TRBV7-2,TGTGCCAGCAGCTACAGGGGGGACAACTATGGCTACACCTTC,CASSYRGDNYGYTF
TRBJ2-1,TRBD1,.,TRBV10-1,TGCGCCAGCAGTGAGTCGACAGGGGTCAACAATGAGCAGTTCTTC,CASSESTGVNNEQFF
TRBJ2-1,.,.,TRBV5-4,TGTGCCAGCAGTTTTAACAATGAGCAGTTCTTC,CASSFNNEQFF
TRBJ2-1,.,.,TRBV20-1,TGCAGTGCCTCTGGCGGGAATGAGCAGTTCTTC,CSASGGNEQFF
TRBJ2-2,.,.,TRBV27,TGTGCCAGCAGTCCCTGGGACACCGGTCCCGGGTCGGGCACCGGGGAGCTGTTTTTT,CASSPWDTGPGSGTGELFF
TRBJ2-1,TRBD2,.,TRBV28,TGTGCCAGCGACTTTGCCCACCTTCGGCGGGGGGCAGACAATGAGCAGTTCTTC,CASDFAHLRRGADNEQFF
TRBJ2-7,.,once,TRBV7-9,TGTGCCAGCAACACGCGGGGTATGGGAAGCGAGCAGTACTTC,CASNTRGMGSEQYF
TRBJ2-3,.,.,TRBV2,TGTGCCAGCAGTGCGACTAACCCGCAGTATTTT,CASSATNPQYF
TRBJ1-2,TRBD1,.,TRBV6-5,TGTGCCAGCAGCCGACAGGGAGAGTACACCTTC,CASSRQGEYTF
TRBJ2-2,TRBD2,.,TRBV4-1,TGCGCCAGCAAAGCGGGGCCATACACCGGGGAGCTGTTTTTT,CASKAGPYTGELFF
TRBJ2-5,.,.,TRBV7-2,TGTGCCAGCAGCTCTCGACAAACCCAAGAGACCCAGTACTTC,CASSSRQTQETQYF
TRBJ2-2,TRBD2,.,TRBV5-1,TGCGCCAGCAGCACTAGCGGGGGGGCCGCCGGGGAGCTGTTTTTT,CASSTSGGAAGELFF
TRBJ1-5,TRBD1,.,TRBV2,TGTGCCAGCAGAGTCAGGGACAGTCAGCCCCAGCATTTT,CASRVRDSQPQHF
TRBJ2-3,TRBD2,.,TRBV7-8,TGTGCCAGCAGCTTCCGTCGAGGGGCTAGCGGGGGGATCATCACAGATACGCAGTATTTT,CASSFRRGASGGIITDTQYF
TRBJ2-1,.,.,TRBV5-4,TGTGCCAGCAGCTTGAATGGGGGCGGGGGATCCTACAATGAGCAGTTCTTC,CASSLNGGGGSYNEQFF
TRBJ1-1,TRBD1,.,TRBV19,TGTGCCAGTAAACCTCTTCCGGGACAGACTGAGGGGAACACTGAAGCTTTCTTT,CASKPLPGQTEGNTEAFF
TRBJ1-2,.,once,TRBV4-1,TGCGCCAGCAGCCAAGATCCGGGAGGCCGGGGGACCTTC,CASSQDPGGRGTF
TRBJ1-2,TRBD1,.,TRBV5-1,TGCGCCAGCAGCGCACTCCGGGACAGGGGTCAATTAAACTATGGCTACACCTTC,CASSALRDRGQLNYGYTF
TRBJ1-5,.,once,TRBV27,TGTGCCAGCAGCAGTTTATTCGGGGATGGGCGCAATCAGCCCCAGCATTTT,CASSSLFGDGRNQPQHF
TRBJ2-2,TRBD2,.,TRBV6-1,TGTGCCAGTACAGCGGGAGAGGACACCGGGGAGCTGTTTTTT,CASTAGEDTGELFF
TRBJ1-1,.,.,TRBV19,TGTGCCAGTAGTGACAGCAGTTGGACTGAAGCTTTCTTT,CASSDSSWTEAFF
TRBJ2-7,TRBD1,.,TRBV19,TGTGCCAGTAGTTTGACAGGGATCGGCACCTACGAGCAGTACTTC,CASSLTGIGTYEQYF
TRBJ1-3,.,.,TRBV5-4,TGTGCCAGCAGCTCTGACAGTTCAGGAAACACCATATATTTT,CASSSDSSGNTIYF
TRBJ1-2,.,.,TRBV10-3,TGTGCCATCAGTTCTACGGAGGGGAACTATGGCTACACCTTC,CAISSTEGNYGYTF
TRBJ2-5,.,.,TRBV5-1,TGCGCCAGCAGCTTGGCCAGGGCAGGGCTGAAAGAGACCCAGTACTTC,CASSLARAGLKETQYF
TRBJ1-6,TRBD1,many,TRBV5-6,TGTGCCAGCAGCTTGAACAGGGGTAATTCACCCCTCCACTTT,CASSLNRGNSPLHF
TRBJ2-2,TRBD2,.,TRBV2,TGTGCCAGCAGTGTACAACTAGCGGGAGTCGCGGGGCCGAACACCGGGGAGCTGTTTTTT,CASSVQLAGVAGPNTGELFF
TRBJ1-4,TRBD1,.,TRBV4-1,TGCGCCAGCAGCCATGCCGGGCAACAGGGGACTCAGAGGGAAAAACTGTTTTTT,CASSHAGQQGTQREKLFF
TRBJ1-5,TRBD1,.,TRBV5-6,TGTGCCAGCAGCTTGCTTAGGGACAGGGTTGCTCAGCCCCAGCATTTT,CASSLLRDRVAQPQHF
TRBJ1-2,TRBD1,.,TRBV6-1,TGTGCCAGCAGTCAGGGGGCAGCGGTAGGCTACACCTTC,CASSQGAAVGYTF
TRBJ1-2,.,.,TRBV29-1,TGCAGCGTTGGCCAGAACTATGGCTACACCTTC,CSVGQNYGYTF
TRBJ2-7,.,.,TRBV19,TGTGCCAGTAGTATTACAGGGGTTAGCGGGAACGAGCAGTACTTC,CASSITGVSGNEQYF
TRBJ2-7,TRBD1,.,TRBV6-1,TGTGCCAGCAGTGAAGTCCCGGGACAGGGGGCCTTCTACGAGCAGTACTTC,CASSEVPGQGAFYEQYF
TRBJ2-2,TRBD2,.,TRBV27,TGTGCCAGCAGTTTTGCGGGGGTAACCGGGGAGCTGTTTTTT,CASSFAGVTGELFF
TRBJ2-5,TRBD2,.,TRBV4-1,TGCGCCAGCAGCCAAGGGGGGACTAGAGGTGAGACCCAGTACTTC,CASSQGGTRGETQYF
TRBJ2-2,.,once,TRBV5-3,TGTGCCAGAAGCTCTTATTACAGCACCGGGGAGCTGTTTTTT,CARSSYYSTGELFF
TRBJ1-6,TRBD1,.,TRBV7-2,TGTGCCAGCAGCCTTAATAGGGACAGCTATAATTCACCCCTCCACTTT,CASSLNRDSYNSPLHF
TRBJ2-3,TRBD2,.,TRBV6-5,TGTGCCAGCAGTTCCACGACTAGCTTCCCAGATACGCAGTATTTT,CASSSTTSFPDTQYF
TRBJ2-7,.,.,TRBV5-6,TGTGCCAGCAGCTTGGCCATCGGGAGCGAGCAGTACTTC,CASSLAIGSEQYF
TRBJ2-3,.,.,TRBV28,TGTGCCAGCAGTTTACCCCTAGGGGGCACAGATACGCAGTATTTT,CASSLPLGGTDTQYF
TRBJ1-4,.,.,TRBV28,TGTGCCAGCAGTTTACCCGGGGCAACTAATGAAAAACTGTTTTTT,CASSLPGATNEKLFF
TRBJ2-7,.,once,TRBV9,TGTGCCAGCAGCGGAGGTGGGGAGCAGTACTTC,CASSGGGEQYF